Shown below are 2 T cell receptor beta chains from a single sample sequenced in a study of blood T cell repertoires in COVID-19. TCRdb keeps only in-frame clones here, not all; method: immunoSEQ multiplex PCR. This sample yields roughly 100,000 clones, of which around 90% are seen a single time; 2% belongs to the top ten. The specimen was peripheral blood. The receptors were sampled from a man aged 50 to 60 with active COVID-19.

This clone was seen just once. V is TRBV5-1 and J is TRBJ2-3; 9 nucleotides agree with TRBD2. The CDR3 length is 18 residues. V shed 1 base and J 3 bases; nucleotides not matched to a gene: 12. CDR1 SGHRS and CDR2 YFSETQ come from the germline V gene. CDR3 coding DNA: TGCGCCAGCAGCTTGCCTAGCGGGGACTTTCTGAGGACAGATACGCAGTATTTT. It specifies CASSLPSGDFLRTDTQYF.

The chain employs TRBV7-9 and TRBJ1-5; D not certain. V lost 1 base and J lost 10, with 8 bases in between. This CDR3 comprises 12 residues. Per germline, CDR1 SEHNR and CDR2 FQNEAQ (reference sequence). The CDR3: CASSLVSGPQHF. For the CDR3, the DNA is TGTGCCAGCAGCTTAGTTTCAGGCCCCCAGCATTTT.